These 2 T cell receptor beta chains were all obtained from the same sample, sequenced in a study of shared clonotypes between healthy human individuals. Naive CD8 cells comprised CD45RO-negative, CCR7-positively selected cells, excluding terminally differentiated effector memory CD45RA+ cells. TCRdb keeps only in-frame clones here, not all; method: immunoSEQ multiplex PCR. Of roughly 2.1 million clones detected, around 93% appear once; the ten largest clones hold about 1.5%. What was sequenced was naive CD8+ T cells from PBMCs. These receptor sequences come from a man aged 18 to 29 in good health. Some clones in this sample may be carry-over from other donors' samples.

The chain combines TRBV28 with TRBJ2-1; TRBD2 aligns across 8 bases. V lost 10 bases to trimming and J lost 7 bases; unmatched junction nucleotides: 12. The CDR3 has 14 amino acids. Germline V lookup: CDR1 MDHEN, CDR2 SYDVKM. The CDR3 sequence: CATIFGSGGNEQFF. CDR3 DNA: TGTGCCACCATCTTCGGGAGCGGGGGAAATGAGCAGTTCTTC.

The chain has TRBV13 and TRBJ2-2; D unresolved. The CDR3 sequence is 16 residues long. Germline V CDR1 and CDR2: PRHDT, FYEKMQ (reference sequence). V dropped 1 base and J dropped 2 bases, with 11 bases sitting between them. This CDR3 is CASSLDGTINTGELFF. The CDR3 nucleotides are TGTGCCAGCAGCTTAGATGGCACAATTAACACCGGGGAGCTGTTTTTT.